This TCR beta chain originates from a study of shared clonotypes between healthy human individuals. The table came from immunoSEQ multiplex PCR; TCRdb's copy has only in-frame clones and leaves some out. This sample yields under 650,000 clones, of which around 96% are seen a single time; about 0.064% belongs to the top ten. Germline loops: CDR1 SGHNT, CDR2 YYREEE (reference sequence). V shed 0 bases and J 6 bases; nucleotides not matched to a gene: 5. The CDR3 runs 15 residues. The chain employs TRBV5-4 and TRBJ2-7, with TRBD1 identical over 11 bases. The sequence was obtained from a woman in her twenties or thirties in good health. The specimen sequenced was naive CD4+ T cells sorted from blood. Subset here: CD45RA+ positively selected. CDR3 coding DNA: TGTGCCAGCAGCTTGGAGGGACAGGGGGATAGCGAGCAGTACTTC. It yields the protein CASSLEGQGDSEQYF.